The following is a T cell receptor (beta chain) sequence with its context. The antigen is undetermined. This sample stems from a study of shared clonotypes between healthy human individuals. Produced via immunoSEQ multiplex PCR; TCRdb's table is partial and in-frame only. Of roughly 2.6 million clones listed, just over 90% are singletons. Whole-study results and caveats: Despite large depth, rarefaction showed incomplete sorted-subset sequencing.

This TCR was recovered from a man aged 18 to 29 in good health. Sequenced sample: naive CD4+ T cells sorted from blood. Sample subset: CD45RA+ positively selected.

The CDR3 region has the DNA TGTGCCAGCAGGCTACATGACGGATACTCTGGAAACACCATATATTTT. Translated: CASRLHDGYSGNTIYF. This chain joins TRBV6-6 and TRBJ1-3, with no clear D. Looked up from germline, CDR1 is MNHNY and CDR2 is SVGAGI (reference sequence). The CDR3 contains 16 residues. V was clipped by 6 bases and J by 0 bases, with 15 bases between them.